The rows below give T cell receptor beta chains drawn from one sample of a study of blood T cell repertoires in COVID-19. Profiling relied on immunoSEQ multiplex PCR, and the TCRdb table lists in-frame clones only, not all of them. This sample has some 120,000 clones; approximately 89% occur once, and the top ten carry 3.6%. The sample taken for sequencing was peripheral blood. The receptors originated from a woman aged 60-75 years with acute or convalescent COVID-19. CDR3s include the opening cysteine and the closing phenylalanine or tryptophan. The order of the fields is V gene, clone size, J gene, CDR3 protein. For some rows the clone size is stated as once, few or many, or as a class when expanded; others skip it.

V: TRBV28
size: -
J: TRBJ1-5
CDR3: CASSALRGSGEGQPQHF

V: TRBV28
size: -
J: TRBJ2-1
CDR3: CASVERGTYNEQFF

V: TRBV7-3
size: -
J: TRBJ2-2
CDR3: CASSPIPGEELFF

V: TRBV19
size: -
J: TRBJ1-6
CDR3: CASNPLSGTGRNSPLHF

V: TRBV19
size: -
J: TRBJ1-3
CDR3: CASRGGISGNTIYF

V: TRBV7-6
size: -
J: TRBJ2-2
CDR3: CASSLGQNTGELFF

V: TRBV6-6
size: -
J: TRBJ2-5
CDR3: CASSLRASGRPGGETQYF

V: TRBV10-3
size: -
J: TRBJ1-4
CDR3: CAISEYGGLDEKLFF

V: TRBV11-2
size: few
J: TRBJ2-5
CDR3: CASSPGTPYGETQYF

V: TRBV19
size: -
J: TRBJ1-1
CDR3: CASSIDPGANTEAFF

V: TRBV5-1
size: -
J: TRBJ1-5
CDR3: CASSYPGQGRFWPQHF

V: TRBV28
size: -
J: TRBJ2-2
CDR3: CASSLGSAPNTGELFF

V: TRBV27
size: -
J: TRBJ2-2
CDR3: CASSLGGGYTRELFF

V: TRBV7-8
size: -
J: TRBJ1-1
CDR3: CASRRDTEAFF

V: TRBV7-6
size: -
J: TRBJ2-1
CDR3: CASSSGLARGVAQNEQFF

V: TRBV19
size: many
J: TRBJ1-2
CDR3: CASIEGRDRGYYGYTF

V: TRBV2
size: -
J: TRBJ2-7
CDR3: CASRDSGTYEQYF

V: TRBV28
size: -
J: TRBJ1-4
CDR3: CASSSTGGRNEKLFF

V: TRBV10-3
size: -
J: TRBJ1-2
CDR3: CAISEGGDFYGYTF

V: TRBV3-1/TRBV3-2
size: -
J: TRBJ1-1
CDR3: CASSQVPGGAGAFF

V: TRBV25-1
size: -
J: TRBJ1-2
CDR3: CASSDDHGTDYYGYTF

V: TRBV29-1
size: -
J: TRBJ1-4
CDR3: CSAGFPPANEKLFF

V: TRBV27
size: -
J: TRBJ2-1
CDR3: CASSSTAGGPWYEQFF

V: TRBV29-1
size: -
J: TRBJ1-3
CDR3: CSVEAGGNTIYF

V: TRBV3-1/TRBV3-2
size: -
J: TRBJ2-7
CDR3: CASTSGGRWDF

V: TRBV20-1
size: once
J: TRBJ1-2
CDR3: CSARGAYGYTF

V: TRBV10-3
size: once
J: TRBJ1-1
CDR3: CAISVAVSTEAFF

V: TRBV6-6
size: -
J: TRBJ1-2
CDR3: CASSPQGARYGYTF

V: TRBV5-8
size: -
J: TRBJ2-7
CDR3: CASKVVAGGSSYEQYF

V: TRBV12-3/TRBV12-4
size: -
J: TRBJ2-6
CDR3: CASREGANVLTF

V: TRBV20-1
size: once
J: TRBJ1-1
CDR3: CSARDSGGAFF

V: TRBV28
size: -
J: TRBJ1-1
CDR3: CAATQGKAFF

V: TRBV10-1
size: -
J: TRBJ2-1
CDR3: CASRPQGRNEQFF

V: TRBV2
size: -
J: TRBJ2-3
CDR3: CARGLRQGETDTQYF

V: TRBV28
size: -
J: TRBJ2-4
CDR3: CASRSGTGGVAIQYF